These T cell receptor beta chains were read from a single sample in a study of shared clonotypes between healthy human individuals. Clones were sequenced by immunoSEQ multiplex PCR, and TCRdb holds only the in-frame ones, with some missing. Of under 600,000 clones listed, around three quarters are singletons. The sample comprised PBMCs. All receptors come from a woman between 35 and 50 years old in good health. Some clones in this sample may be carry-over from other donors' samples. Each CDR3 is given with its conserved first and last residue. A D gene is named only where the DNA matches it firmly. Clone size is not always given. Where it is, it says once, few, many or a class for expanded clones.

clone_size: NA; v_call: TRBV11-2; j_call: TRBJ2-7; d_call: TRBD1; cdr3_nt: TGTGCCAGCAGATCACCGGGGACAGGGGGATACGAGCAGTACTTC; cdr3_aa: CASRSPGTGGYEQYF
clone_size: NA; v_call: TRBV5-1; j_call: TRBJ1-2; d_call: NA; cdr3_nt: TGCGCCAGCAGCTCTTCAGGGAACTATGGCTACACCTTC; cdr3_aa: CASSSSGNYGYTF
clone_size: NA; v_call: TRBV7-9; j_call: TRBJ2-3; d_call: NA; cdr3_nt: TGTGCCAGCAGCTTTCAGGGTGGCACAGATACGCAGTATTTT; cdr3_aa: CASSFQGGTDTQYF
clone_size: NA; v_call: TRBV7-2; j_call: TRBJ2-5; d_call: TRBD2; cdr3_nt: TGTGCCAGCAGCCCTCTAGCGGGGAAAGAGACCCAGTACTTC; cdr3_aa: CASSPLAGKETQYF
clone_size: NA; v_call: TRBV2; j_call: TRBJ1-5; d_call: NA; cdr3_nt: TGTGCCAGCAGTGCTGAGGCCGATCAGCCCCAGCATTTT; cdr3_aa: CASSAEADQPQHF
clone_size: NA; v_call: TRBV28; j_call: TRBJ1-2; d_call: NA; cdr3_nt: TGTGCCAGCAGTTTCTATCCAGTGATCGCACAGGCGGGTGGCTACACCTTC; cdr3_aa: CASSFYPVIAQAGGYTF
clone_size: many; v_call: TRBV11-2; j_call: TRBJ2-2; d_call: NA; cdr3_nt: TGTGCCAGCAGCCCCCTCGGGGCGAACACCGGGGAGCTGTTTTTT; cdr3_aa: CASSPLGANTGELFF
clone_size: NA; v_call: TRBV19; j_call: TRBJ2-5; d_call: NA; cdr3_nt: TGTGCCAGTAGTACACCATCCACAGGGCAAGAGACCCAGTACTTC; cdr3_aa: CASSTPSTGQETQYF
clone_size: once; v_call: TRBV18; j_call: TRBJ1-3; d_call: NA; cdr3_nt: TGTGCCAGCTCACCGGGCCAGACCTCTGGAAACACCATATATTTT; cdr3_aa: CASSPGQTSGNTIYF
clone_size: NA; v_call: TRBV19; j_call: TRBJ1-2; d_call: NA; cdr3_nt: TGTGCCAGTACCAAGAGGGAACAGGGCCCCGACTATGGCTACACCTTC; cdr3_aa: CASTKREQGPDYGYTF
clone_size: NA; v_call: TRBV21-1; j_call: TRBJ2-7; d_call: NA; cdr3_nt: TGTGCCAGCAGCAAAGCGGAGGATGCACCCTACGAGCAGTACTTC; cdr3_aa: CASSKAEDAPYEQYF
clone_size: NA; v_call: TRBV4-1; j_call: TRBJ2-7; d_call: TRBD2; cdr3_nt: TGCGCCAGCAGCCAAGCAGCGGGAGGTGACGAGCAGTACTTC; cdr3_aa: CASSQAAGGDEQYF
clone_size: NA; v_call: TRBV2; j_call: TRBJ2-7; d_call: TRBD2; cdr3_nt: TGTGCCAGCAGTGTGGGCCTAGCGGGGACGTGGGAGCAGTACTTC; cdr3_aa: CASSVGLAGTWEQYF
clone_size: NA; v_call: TRBV28; j_call: TRBJ1-4; d_call: NA; cdr3_nt: TGTGCCAGCAGTTTATTGTCGGATGAAAAACTGTTTTTT; cdr3_aa: CASSLLSDEKLFF
clone_size: NA; v_call: TRBV5-4; j_call: TRBJ2-7; d_call: NA; cdr3_nt: TGTGCCAGCAGCTTAGGAGACAGTCCCTCCTACGAGCAGTACTTC; cdr3_aa: CASSLGDSPSYEQYF
clone_size: NA; v_call: TRBV6-1; j_call: TRBJ2-1; d_call: NA; cdr3_nt: TGTGCCAGCAGTATACAGGTCACCGAGTACAATGAGCAGTTCTTC; cdr3_aa: CASSIQVTEYNEQFF
clone_size: NA; v_call: TRBV25-1; j_call: TRBJ2-5; d_call: NA; cdr3_nt: TGTGCCAGCACCCCCGGGGGTGAGACCCAGTACTTC; cdr3_aa: CASTPGGETQYF
clone_size: NA; v_call: TRBV7-9; j_call: TRBJ1-3; d_call: NA; cdr3_nt: TGTGCCAGCAGCTTAGCGGCTGGGTCTGGAAACACCATATATTTT; cdr3_aa: CASSLAAGSGNTIYF
clone_size: NA; v_call: TRBV10-2; j_call: TRBJ2-1; d_call: TRBD1; cdr3_nt: TGCGCCAGCAGTGTCTTCCGGGACAGGGGAGACAATGAGCAGTTCTTC; cdr3_aa: CASSVFRDRGDNEQFF
clone_size: NA; v_call: TRBV10-3; j_call: TRBJ1-1; d_call: NA; cdr3_nt: TGTGCCATCCGGCCCGACAGCACTGAAGCTTTCTTT; cdr3_aa: CAIRPDSTEAFF
clone_size: few; v_call: TRBV10-2; j_call: TRBJ1-5; d_call: NA; cdr3_nt: TGCGCCAGCAGTGACTGGGGGGATCAGCCCCAGCATTTT; cdr3_aa: CASSDWGDQPQHF
clone_size: few; v_call: TRBV11-3; j_call: TRBJ2-5; d_call: NA; cdr3_nt: TGTGCCAGCAGCTTGGGGGCAGGGAACCAAGAGACCCAGTACTTC; cdr3_aa: CASSLGAGNQETQYF
clone_size: NA; v_call: TRBV7-9; j_call: TRBJ1-1; d_call: NA; cdr3_nt: TGTGCCAGCAGTCCCACCTCCGGGGAACGTAGTGAAGCTTTCTTT; cdr3_aa: CASSPTSGERSEAFF
clone_size: NA; v_call: TRBV6-1; j_call: TRBJ2-5; d_call: TRBD2; cdr3_nt: TGTGCCATCAGTGAGACTAGCGGGAGGGCTGGGGAGCAGTACTTC; cdr3_aa: CAISETSGRAGEQYF
clone_size: NA; v_call: TRBV28; j_call: TRBJ2-4; d_call: NA; cdr3_nt: TGTGCCAGCAGTTTACTCCGAAACATTCAGTACTTC; cdr3_aa: CASSLLRNIQYF
clone_size: NA; v_call: TRBV5-1; j_call: TRBJ2-5; d_call: NA; cdr3_nt: TGCGCCAGCAGCTTGGCCCCCCCCGGACTGCAAGAGACCCAGTACTTC; cdr3_aa: CASSLAPPGLQETQYF
clone_size: NA; v_call: TRBV2; j_call: TRBJ2-3; d_call: NA; cdr3_nt: TGTGCCAGCGAAGTAGGCGGTTCGGATACGCAGTATTTT; cdr3_aa: CASEVGGSDTQYF
clone_size: NA; v_call: TRBV15; j_call: TRBJ1-2; d_call: NA; cdr3_nt: TGTGCCACCAGCAGAGCCGGGATAGAGACCTATGGCTACACCTTC; cdr3_aa: CATSRAGIETYGYTF
clone_size: NA; v_call: TRBV11-2; j_call: TRBJ2-2; d_call: NA; cdr3_nt: TGTGCCAGCAGCCTCGGGACCTCCGGGGAGCTGTTTTTT; cdr3_aa: CASSLGTSGELFF
clone_size: NA; v_call: TRBV9; j_call: TRBJ1-4; d_call: NA; cdr3_nt: TGTGCCAGCAGCGTTACCCCTGGCCGGGAACTGTTTTTT; cdr3_aa: CASSVTPGRELFF
clone_size: NA; v_call: TRBV7-9; j_call: TRBJ2-1; d_call: NA; cdr3_nt: TGTGCCAGCAGCTTTAATTTAGGCTTGGACATCCCGTACAATGAGCAGTTCTTC; cdr3_aa: CASSFNLGLDIPYNEQFF
clone_size: NA; v_call: TRBV7-9; j_call: TRBJ2-7; d_call: TRBD1; cdr3_nt: TGTGCCAGCAGCCGCGCCAGGGGACAGGGATCCTACGAGCAGTACTTC; cdr3_aa: CASSRARGQGSYEQYF
clone_size: NA; v_call: TRBV18; j_call: TRBJ1-2; d_call: TRBD1; cdr3_nt: TGTGCCAGCTCACCGACCGACAGGGACTATGGCTACACCTTC; cdr3_aa: CASSPTDRDYGYTF
clone_size: NA; v_call: TRBV14; j_call: TRBJ2-3; d_call: NA; cdr3_nt: TGTGCCAGCAGCCAAGACATGCGGGGCACGCAGTATTTT; cdr3_aa: CASSQDMRGTQYF